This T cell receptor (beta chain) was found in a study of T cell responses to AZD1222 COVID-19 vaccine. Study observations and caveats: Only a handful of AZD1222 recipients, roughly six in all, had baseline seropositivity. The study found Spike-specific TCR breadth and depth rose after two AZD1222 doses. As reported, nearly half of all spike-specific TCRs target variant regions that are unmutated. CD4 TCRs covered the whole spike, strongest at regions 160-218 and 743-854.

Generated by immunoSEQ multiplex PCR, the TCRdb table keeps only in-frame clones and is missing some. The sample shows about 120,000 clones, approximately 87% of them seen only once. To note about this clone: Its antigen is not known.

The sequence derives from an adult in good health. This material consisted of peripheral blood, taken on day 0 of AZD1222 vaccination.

CDR3 protein: CASSIGGDSFSYEQYF. CDR3 sequence (DNA): TGTGCCAGTAGTATCGGCGGGGACTCCTTCTCCTACGAGCAGTACTTC. The rearrangement uses TRBV19 and TRBJ2-7; maybe TRBD2 (6 bases). The CDR3 is made up of 16 amino acids. The germline V and J ends were trimmed by 3 bases and 0 bases, with 15 bases remaining between them. Germline loops: CDR1 LNHDA, CDR2 SQIVND (reference sequence). Based on the CDR3 plus reference TRBV19 and TRBJ2-7, the full variable domain is DGGITQSPKYLFRKEGQNVTLSCEQNLNHDAMYWYRQDPGQGLRLIYYSQIVNDFQKGDIAEGYSVSREKKESFPLTVTSAQKNPTAFYLCASSIGGDSFSYEQYFGPGTRLTVT.